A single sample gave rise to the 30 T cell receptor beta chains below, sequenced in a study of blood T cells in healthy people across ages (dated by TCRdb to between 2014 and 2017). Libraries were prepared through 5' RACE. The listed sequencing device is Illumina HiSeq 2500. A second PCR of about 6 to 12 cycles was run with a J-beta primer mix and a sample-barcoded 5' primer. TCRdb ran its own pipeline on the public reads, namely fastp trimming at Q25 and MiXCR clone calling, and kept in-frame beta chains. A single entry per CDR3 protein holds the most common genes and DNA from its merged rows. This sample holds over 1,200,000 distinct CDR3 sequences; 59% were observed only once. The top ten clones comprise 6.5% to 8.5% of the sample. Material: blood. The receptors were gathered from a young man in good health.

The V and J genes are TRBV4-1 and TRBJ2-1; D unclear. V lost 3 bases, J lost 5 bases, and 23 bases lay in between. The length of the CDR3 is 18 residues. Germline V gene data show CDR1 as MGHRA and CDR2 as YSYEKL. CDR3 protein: CASSQDPGLPKPHNEQFF. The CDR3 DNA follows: TGCGCCAGCAGCCAGGATCCGGGCCTACCAAAGCCACACAATGAGCAGTTCTTC.

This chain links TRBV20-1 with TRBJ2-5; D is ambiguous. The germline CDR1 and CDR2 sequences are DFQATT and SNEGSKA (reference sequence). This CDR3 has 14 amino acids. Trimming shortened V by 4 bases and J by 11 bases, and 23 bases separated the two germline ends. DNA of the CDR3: TGCAGTGCTACCCTAGGTTACACCTTGGGTGAGCAGTACTTC. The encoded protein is CSATLGYTLGEQYF.

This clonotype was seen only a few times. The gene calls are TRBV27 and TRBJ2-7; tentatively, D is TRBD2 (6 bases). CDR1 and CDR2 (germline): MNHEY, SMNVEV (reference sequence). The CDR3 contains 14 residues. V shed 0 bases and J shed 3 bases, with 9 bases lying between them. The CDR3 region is CASSLSGTFYEQYF. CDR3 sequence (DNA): TGTGCCAGCAGTTTATCGGGGACTTTCTACGAGCAGTACTTC.

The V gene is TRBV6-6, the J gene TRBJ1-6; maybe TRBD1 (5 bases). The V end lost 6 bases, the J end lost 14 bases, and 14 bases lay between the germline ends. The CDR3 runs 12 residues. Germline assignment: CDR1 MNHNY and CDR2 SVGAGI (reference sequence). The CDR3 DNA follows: TGTGCCAGCAGCACCGGGGACCTTACCCTCCACTTT. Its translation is CASSTGDLTLHF.

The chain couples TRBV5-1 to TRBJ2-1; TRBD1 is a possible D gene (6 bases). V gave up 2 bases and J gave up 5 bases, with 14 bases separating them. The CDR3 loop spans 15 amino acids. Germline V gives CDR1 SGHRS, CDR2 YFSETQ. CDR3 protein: CASSFGHRANNEQFF. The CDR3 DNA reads TGCGCCAGCAGCTTTGGGCACAGGGCAAACAATGAGCAGTTCTTC.

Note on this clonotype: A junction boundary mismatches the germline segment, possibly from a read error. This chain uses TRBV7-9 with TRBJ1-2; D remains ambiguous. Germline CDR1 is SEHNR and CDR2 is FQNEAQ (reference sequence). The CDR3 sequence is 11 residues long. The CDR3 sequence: CSSSLRDGYTF. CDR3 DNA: TGTTCCAGCAGCTTACGGGATGGCTACACCTTC.

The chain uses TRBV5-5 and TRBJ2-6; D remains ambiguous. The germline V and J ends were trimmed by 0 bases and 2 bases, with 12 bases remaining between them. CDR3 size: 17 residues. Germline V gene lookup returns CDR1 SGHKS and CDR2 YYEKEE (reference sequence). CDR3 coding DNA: TGTGCCAGCAGCTTGGAACACTTGGGGACTGGGGCCAACGTCCTGACTTTC. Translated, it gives CASSLEHLGTGANVLTF.

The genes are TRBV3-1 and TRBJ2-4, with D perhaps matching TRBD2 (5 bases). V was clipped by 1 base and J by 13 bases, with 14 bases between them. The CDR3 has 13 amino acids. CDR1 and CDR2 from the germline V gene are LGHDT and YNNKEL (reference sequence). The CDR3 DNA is TGTGCCAGCAGCCAAGCTTCGGGGAAGTCCCAGTACTTC. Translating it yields CASSQASGKSQYF.

This CDR3 is CASRKTGMNTEAFF. Here the CDR3 DNA reads TGTGCCAGCCGAAAGACAGGGATGAACACTGAAGCTTTCTTT. The rearrangement uses TRBV12-3 or TRBV12-4 and TRBJ1-1, with 7 positions matching TRBD1. There are 14 residues in the CDR3. The J segment lost 0 bases and the V segment lost 8 bases, leaving 6 bases of the junction unmatched.

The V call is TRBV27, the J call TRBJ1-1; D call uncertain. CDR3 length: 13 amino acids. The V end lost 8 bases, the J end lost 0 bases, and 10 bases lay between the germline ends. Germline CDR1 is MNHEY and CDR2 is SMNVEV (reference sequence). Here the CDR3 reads CASRELMNTEAFF. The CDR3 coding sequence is TGTGCCAGCCGGGAGTTAATGAACACTGAAGCTTTCTTT.

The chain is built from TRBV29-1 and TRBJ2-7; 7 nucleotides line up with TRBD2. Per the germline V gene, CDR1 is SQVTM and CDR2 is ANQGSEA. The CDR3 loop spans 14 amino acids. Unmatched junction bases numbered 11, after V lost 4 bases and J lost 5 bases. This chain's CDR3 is CSVVDRGGPHEQYF. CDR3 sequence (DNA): TGCAGCGTTGTCGATCGGGGAGGGCCTCACGAGCAGTACTTC.

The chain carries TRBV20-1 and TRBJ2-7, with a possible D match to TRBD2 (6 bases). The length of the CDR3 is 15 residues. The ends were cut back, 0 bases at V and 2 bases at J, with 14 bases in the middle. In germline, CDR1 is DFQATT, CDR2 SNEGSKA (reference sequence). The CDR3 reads CSAREGAGRPYEQYF. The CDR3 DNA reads TGCAGTGCTAGAGAAGGGGCGGGGCGACCCTACGAGCAGTACTTC.

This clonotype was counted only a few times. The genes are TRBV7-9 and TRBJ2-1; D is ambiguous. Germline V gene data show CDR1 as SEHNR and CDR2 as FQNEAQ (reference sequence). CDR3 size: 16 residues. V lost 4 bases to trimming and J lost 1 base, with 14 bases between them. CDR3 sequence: CASSSMDGPSYNEQFF. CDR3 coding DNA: TGTGCCAGCAGCTCAATGGACGGACCATCCTACAATGAGCAGTTCTTC.

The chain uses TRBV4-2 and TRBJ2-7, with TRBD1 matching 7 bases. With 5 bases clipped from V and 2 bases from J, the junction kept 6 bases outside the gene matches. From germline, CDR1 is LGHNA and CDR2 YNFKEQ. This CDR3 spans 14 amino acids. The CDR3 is CASSFGTAPYEQYF. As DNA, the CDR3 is TGTGCCAGCAGCTTCGGGACAGCCCCCTACGAGCAGTACTTC.

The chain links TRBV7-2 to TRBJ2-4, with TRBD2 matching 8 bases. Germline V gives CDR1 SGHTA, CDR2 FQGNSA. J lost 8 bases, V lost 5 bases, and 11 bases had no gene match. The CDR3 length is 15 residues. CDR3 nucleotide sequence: TGTGCCAGCAGCCAGTTAGCGGGAAGGTTTGACATTCAGTACTTC. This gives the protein CASSQLAGRFDIQYF.

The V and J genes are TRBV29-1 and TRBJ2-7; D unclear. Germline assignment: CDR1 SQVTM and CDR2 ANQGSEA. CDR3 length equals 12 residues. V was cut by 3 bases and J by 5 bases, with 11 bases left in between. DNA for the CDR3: TGCAGCGTTGATGGCGTAACACACGAGCAGTACTTC. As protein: CSVDGVTHEQYF.

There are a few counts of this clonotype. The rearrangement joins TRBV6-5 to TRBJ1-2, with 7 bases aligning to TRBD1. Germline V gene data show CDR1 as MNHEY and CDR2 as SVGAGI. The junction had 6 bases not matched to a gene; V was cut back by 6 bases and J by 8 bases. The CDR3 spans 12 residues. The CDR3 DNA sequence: TGTGCCAGCAGCCGACAGGGATCGGGCTACACCTTC. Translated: CASSRQGSGYTF.

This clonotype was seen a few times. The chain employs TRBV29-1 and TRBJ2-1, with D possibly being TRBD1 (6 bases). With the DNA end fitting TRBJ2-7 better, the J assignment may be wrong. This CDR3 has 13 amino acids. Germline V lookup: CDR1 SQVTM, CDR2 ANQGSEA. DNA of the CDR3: TGCAGCGTTGTCCGGGACACGGACTACGAGCAGTACTTC. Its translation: CSVVRDTDYEQYF.

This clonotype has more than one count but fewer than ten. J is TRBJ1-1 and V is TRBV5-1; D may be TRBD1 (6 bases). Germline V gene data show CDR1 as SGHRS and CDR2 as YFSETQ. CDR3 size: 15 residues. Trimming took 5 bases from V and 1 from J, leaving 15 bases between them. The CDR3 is CASSSGTITNTEAFF. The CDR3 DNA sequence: TGCGCCAGCAGTTCCGGGACAATCACGAACACTGAAGCTTTCTTT.

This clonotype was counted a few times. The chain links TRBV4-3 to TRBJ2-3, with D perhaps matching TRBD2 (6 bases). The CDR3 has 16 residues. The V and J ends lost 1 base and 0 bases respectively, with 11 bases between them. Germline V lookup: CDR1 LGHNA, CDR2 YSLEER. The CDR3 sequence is CASSQVGDSSTDTQYF. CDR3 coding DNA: TGCGCCAGCAGCCAAGTGGGGGACTCTAGCACAGATACGCAGTATTTT.

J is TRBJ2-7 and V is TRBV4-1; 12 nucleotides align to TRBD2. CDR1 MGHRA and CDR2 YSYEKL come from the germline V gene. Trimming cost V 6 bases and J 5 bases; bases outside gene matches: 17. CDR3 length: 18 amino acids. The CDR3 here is CASSAVSLAGGLSDEQYF. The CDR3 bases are TGCGCCAGCAGTGCTGTCAGTCTAGCGGGAGGGTTAAGTGACGAGCAGTACTTC.

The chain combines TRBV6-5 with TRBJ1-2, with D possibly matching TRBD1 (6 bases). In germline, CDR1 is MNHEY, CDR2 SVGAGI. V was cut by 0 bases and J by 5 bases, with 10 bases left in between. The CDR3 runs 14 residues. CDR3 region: CASSYSGGRYGYTF. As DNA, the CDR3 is TGTGCCAGCAGTTACTCCGGGGGGCGGTATGGCTACACCTTC.

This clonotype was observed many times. The chain's CDR3 is CASSSRDRDGHEQYF. In DNA form, the CDR3 reads TGTGCCAGCAGCTCCCGGGACCGCGATGGCCACGAGCAGTACTTC. The V and J genes are TRBV7-9 and TRBJ2-7; the D call may be TRBD1 or TRBD2 (5 bases each). In germline, CDR1 is SEHNR, CDR2 FQNEAQ (reference sequence). The CDR3 has 15 amino acids. V was pared by 4 bases and J by 5 bases, with 18 bases between.

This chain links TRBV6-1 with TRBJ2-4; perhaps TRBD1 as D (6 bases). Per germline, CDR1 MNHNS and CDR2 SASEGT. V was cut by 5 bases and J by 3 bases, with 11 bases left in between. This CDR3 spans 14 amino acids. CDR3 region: CASSSRGVKNIQYF. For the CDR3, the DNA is TGTGCCAGCAGTTCCAGGGGAGTCAAAAACATTCAGTACTTC.

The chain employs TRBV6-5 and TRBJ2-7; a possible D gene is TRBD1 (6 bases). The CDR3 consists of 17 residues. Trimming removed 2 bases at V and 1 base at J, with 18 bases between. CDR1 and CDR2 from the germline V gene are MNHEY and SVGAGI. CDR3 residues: CASSYNRIRGTSYEQYF. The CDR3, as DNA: TGTGCCAGCAGTTACAATCGAATCAGGGGAACTTCCTACGAGCAGTACTTC.

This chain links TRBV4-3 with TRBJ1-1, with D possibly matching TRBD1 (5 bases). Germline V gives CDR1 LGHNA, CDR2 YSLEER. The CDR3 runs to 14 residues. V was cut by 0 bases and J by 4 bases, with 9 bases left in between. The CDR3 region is CASSQEAGSTEAFF. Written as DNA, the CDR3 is TGCGCCAGCAGCCAAGAGGCAGGGAGCACTGAAGCTTTCTTT.

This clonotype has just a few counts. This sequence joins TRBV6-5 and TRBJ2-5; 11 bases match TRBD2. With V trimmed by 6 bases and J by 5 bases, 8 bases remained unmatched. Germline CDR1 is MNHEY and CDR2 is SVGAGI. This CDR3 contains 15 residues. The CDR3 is CASSPRTSGSETQYF. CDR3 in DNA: TGTGCCAGCAGCCCACGCACTAGCGGGAGTGAGACCCAGTACTTC.

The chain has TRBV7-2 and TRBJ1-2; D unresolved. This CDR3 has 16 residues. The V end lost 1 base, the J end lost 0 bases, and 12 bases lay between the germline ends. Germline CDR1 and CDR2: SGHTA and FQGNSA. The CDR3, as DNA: TGTGCCAGCAGCTTAGGGCTTGGGCGTACTAACTATGGCTACACCTTC. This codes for CASSLGLGRTNYGYTF.

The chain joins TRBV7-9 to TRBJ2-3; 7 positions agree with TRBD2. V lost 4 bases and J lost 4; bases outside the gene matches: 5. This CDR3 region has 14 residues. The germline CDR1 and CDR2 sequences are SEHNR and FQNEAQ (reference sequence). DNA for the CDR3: TGTGCCAGCAGCTCGGGACTACTCGCAGATACGCAGTATTTT. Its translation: CASSSGLLADTQYF.

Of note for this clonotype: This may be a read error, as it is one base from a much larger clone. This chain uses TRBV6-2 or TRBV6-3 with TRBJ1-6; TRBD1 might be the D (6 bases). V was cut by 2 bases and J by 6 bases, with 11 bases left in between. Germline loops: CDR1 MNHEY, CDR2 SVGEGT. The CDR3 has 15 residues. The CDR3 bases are TGTGCCAGCAGTTACGCGGGGGCCGGTAATTCACCCCTCCACTTT. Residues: CASSYAGAGNSPLHF.